This TCR beta chain comes out of a study of T cell changes during pregnancy in multiple sclerosis. The CDR3 spans 13 residues. Germline assignment: CDR1 SGHTA and CDR2 FQGTGA. J was trimmed by 6 bases and V by 1 base; bases with no gene match: 1. Profiled with immunoSEQ multiplex PCR; TCRdb holds only in-frame clones, not every one. The table has 30,000 to 45,000 clones, about 90% seen once. The source material was CD8+ T cells from peripheral blood mononuclear cells, sampled after pregnancy. The clonotype was recovered from a female donor with multiple sclerosis, enrolled in a pregnancy study. This chain uses TRBV7-3 with TRBJ2-3, with 7 bases fitting TRBD2. CDR3 sequence reads: CASSLNGRDTQYF. The CDR3 DNA reads TGTGCCAGCAGCTTAAACGGGAGGGATACGCAGTATTTT.